The source of this T cell receptor beta chain is a study of shared clonotypes between healthy human individuals. Method: immunoSEQ multiplex PCR; TCRdb's copy keeps in-frame clones and lacks some. The sample records about 2.2 million clones, around 93% being singletons. The germline gives CDR1 MGHRA, CDR2 YSYEKL. The CDR3 spans 16 residues. After removal of 3 bases from V and 4 bases from J, the junction contained 9 bases not matched to a gene. General study findings and limits: A reduction in generation probabilities was seen for non-shared clonotypes relative to those shared by all four donors.

Naive CD8 cells lacked CD45RO, underwent positive selection for CCR7 and left out terminally differentiated effector memory CD45RA+ cells. Remarks on this clone: Its cognate antigen is unknown.

The sequence derives from a man aged 18 to 29 in good health. Some clones in this sample may be carry-over from other donors' samples. The sequenced sample consisted of naive CD8+ T cells from PBMCs. The chain is built from TRBV4-1 and TRBJ2-1; TRBD2 matches 7 bases. In DNA, the CDR3 is TGCGCCAGCAGCCAGATCGAGCGGGAACGGTACAATGAGCAGTTCTTC. Amino acid sequence: CASSQIERERYNEQFF.